Shown below are 5 T cell receptor beta chains from a single sample sequenced in a study of cytomegalovirus exposure and HLA in healthy donors. In the PCR, 60 Vbeta and 13 Jbeta primers were used. TCRdb's table, derived via immunoSEQ multiplex PCR, lists solely in-frame clones and lacks some. The sample holds a few hundred thousand clones; over 80% are singletons and the top ten take about 10%. Sequences were obtained from PBMCs. The receptors were gathered from a woman aged 50 to 60 in good health and CMV-seropositive.

CDR3 residues: CASTFGGQGRLTGYTF. CDR3 DNA sequence: TGTGCCAGCACCTTTGGCGGTCAGGGGCGCTTAACGGGCTACACCTTC. The chain has TRBV5-5 and TRBJ1-2; a possible D gene is TRBD1 (6 bases). CDR3 length: 16 residues. Deletions cut 6 bases from V and 8 bases from J, with 26 bases between. The germline gives CDR1 SGHKS, CDR2 YYEKEE (reference sequence).

The chain employs TRBV6-6 and TRBJ1-1, with D possibly TRBD1 on 6 matching bases. V gave up 6 bases and J gave up 7 bases, with 21 bases separating them. The germline V gene encodes CDR1 MNHNY and CDR2 SVGAGI (reference sequence). CDR3 length equals 15 residues. For the CDR3, the DNA is TGTGCCAGCAGCATTGAGTACAGGGAACAAGGTGAAGCTTTCTTT. Translation gives CASSIEYREQGEAFF.

This clone was counted a few times. The J gene is TRBJ1-1, the V gene TRBV5-1, with D possibly matching TRBD1 (5 bases). This CDR3 is 14 amino acids long. CDR1 is SGHRS and CDR2 is YFSETQ in the germline V gene. V lost 4 bases to trimming and J lost 1 base, with 11 bases between them. The CDR3 nucleotides are TGCGCCAGCAGCAGGGGCAGCGAGAACACTGAAGCTTTCTTT. Translating gives CASSRGSENTEAFF.

The rearrangement joins TRBV7-2 to TRBJ2-1; 9 bases line up with TRBD2. V lost 3 bases to trimming and J lost 4 bases; unmatched junction nucleotides: 1. The CDR3 has 14 amino acids. Germline V gene sequence: CDR1 SGHTA, CDR2 FQGNSA. CDR3 residues: CASSLLAGYNEQFF. The CDR3 DNA is TGTGCCAGCAGCTTGCTAGCGGGGTACAATGAGCAGTTCTTC.

The gene calls are TRBV18 and TRBJ2-7; D is possibly TRBD1 (5 bases). Per the germline V gene, CDR1 is KGHSH and CDR2 is LQKENI. The CDR3 sequence is 15 residues long. With 3 bases removed from V and 0 bases from J, the gap between germline ends came to 12 bases. CDR3: CASSPTAIISYEQYF. The CDR3 region has the DNA TGTGCCAGCTCACCGACAGCAATTATCTCCTACGAGCAGTACTTC.